Listed here is a single T cell receptor (beta chain). This record comes from a study of blood T cell repertoires in COVID-19. The V segment lost 2 bases and the J segment 3 bases; nucleotides outside the gene matches: 5. The CDR3 extends over 16 amino acids. Germline V gene lookup returns CDR1 SNHLY and CDR2 FYNNEI. Original data processing: Amplification with reference gene primers provided the estimates of nucleated cell counts. Sequencing was performed with immunoSEQ multiplex PCR; in TCRdb, only in-frame clones are kept and a portion is missing. The V and J calls and clone size come from that table; D and trimming were worked out from the DNA. The sample has 45,000 to 65,000 clones, around nine tenths seen once; the top ten hold 3.1%.

The V gene is TRBV2, the J gene TRBJ1-5; 9 bases align to TRBD1. The source of this sequence is a human donor in a cohort sampled during active COVID-19. The sequenced sample was peripheral blood. CDR3 DNA: TGTGCCAGCAGTGAACGTGGGACAGGGTACAATCAGCCCCAGCATTTT. Translation: CASSERGTGYNQPQHF.